This paragraph covers one T cell receptor (beta chain) sequence. What it binds is not known. Germline V CDR1 and CDR2: SGHRS, YFSETQ. The length of the CDR3 is 15 residues. In generating TCR beta cDNA, 5'RACE template switching with UMIs was used. Reanalyzing the 5' RACE reads, TCRdb keeps one entry per CDR3 protein, without DNA. Recorded for this sample: about 410,000 distinct CDR3 sequences. The data were taken from a study of T cells expressing NK-cell markers. Across the study: The sequencing cohort of eight donors included seven HCMV-seropositive individuals and one seronegative individual. Study conclusions and caveats: Certain NKG2C+ T cell clones were expanded, and their HCMV specificity remained unclear. Similarly, these clonotypes led the CD3+CD56-NKG2C+ fraction as well in a few donors.

Sequenced sample: blood T cells: a sorted CD56 or NKG2C T cell subset, CD4+ or CD8+ T cells, or bulk PBMC T cells (not recorded which). The TCR originated in a woman in her 50s in good health. The chain combines TRBV5-1 with TRBJ2-5. The CDR3 reads CASSLASISQETQYF.